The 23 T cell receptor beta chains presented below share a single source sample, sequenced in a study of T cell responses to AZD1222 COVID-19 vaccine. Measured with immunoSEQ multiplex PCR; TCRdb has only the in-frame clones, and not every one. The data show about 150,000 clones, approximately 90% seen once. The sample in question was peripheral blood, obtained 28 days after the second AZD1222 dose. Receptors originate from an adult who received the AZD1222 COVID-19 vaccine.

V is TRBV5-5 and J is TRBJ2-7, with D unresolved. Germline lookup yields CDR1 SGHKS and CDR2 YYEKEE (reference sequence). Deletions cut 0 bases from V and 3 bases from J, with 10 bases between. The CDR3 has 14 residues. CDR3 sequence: CASSLAIGVYEQYF. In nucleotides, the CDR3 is TGTGCCAGCAGCTTGGCCATCGGAGTCTACGAGCAGTACTTC.

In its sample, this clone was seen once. CDR3 sequence (DNA): TGTGCCAGTAGTGACAGGGGTTTCGACGAGCAGTACTTC. Protein sequence: CASSDRGFDEQYF. The V and J genes are TRBV19 and TRBJ2-7; 8 bases match TRBD1. The CDR3 is 13 residues long. The ends lost 5 bases at V and 5 bases at J; junction bases unmatched: 5. CDR1 is LNHDA and CDR2 is SQIVND in the germline V gene (reference sequence). Complete variable domain (other parts from reference TRBV19 and TRBJ2-7): DGGITQSPKYLFRKEGQNVTLSCEQNLNHDAMYWYRQDPGQGLRLIYYSQIVNDFQKGDIAEGYSVSREKKESFPLTVTSAQKNPTAFYLCASSDRGFDEQYFGPGTRLTVT.

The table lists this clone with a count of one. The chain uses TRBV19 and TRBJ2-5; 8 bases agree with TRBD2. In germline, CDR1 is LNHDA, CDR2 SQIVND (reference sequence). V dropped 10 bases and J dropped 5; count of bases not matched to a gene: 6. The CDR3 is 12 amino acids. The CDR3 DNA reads TGTGCCACCTTAGCGGGAAATGAGACCCAGTACTTC. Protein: CATLAGNETQYF. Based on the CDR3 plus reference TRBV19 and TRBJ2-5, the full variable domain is DGGITQSPKYLFRKEGQNVTLSCEQNLNHDAMYWYRQDPGQGLRLIYYSQIVNDFQKGDIAEGYSVSREKKESFPLTVTSAQKNPTAFYLCATLAGNETQYFGPGTRLLVL.

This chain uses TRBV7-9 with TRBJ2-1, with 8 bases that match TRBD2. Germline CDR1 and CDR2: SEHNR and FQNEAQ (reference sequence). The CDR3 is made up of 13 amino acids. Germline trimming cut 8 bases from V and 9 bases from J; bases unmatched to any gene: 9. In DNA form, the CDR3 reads TGTGCCAGCTTAGGGGGACTAGAATCTGAGCAGTTCTTC. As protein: CASLGGLESEQFF.

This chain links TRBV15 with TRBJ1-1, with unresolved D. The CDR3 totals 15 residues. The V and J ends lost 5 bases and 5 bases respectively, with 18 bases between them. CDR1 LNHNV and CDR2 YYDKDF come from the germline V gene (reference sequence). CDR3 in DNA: TGTGCCACCAGCGGCCTTAGACTGATAGGAACTGAAGCTTTCTTT. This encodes CATSGLRLIGTEAFF. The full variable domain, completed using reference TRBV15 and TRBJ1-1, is DAMVIQNPRYQVTQFGKPVTLSCSQTLNHNVMYWYQQKSSQAPKLLFHYYDKDFNNEADTPDNFQSRRPNTSFCFLDIRSPGLGDTAMYLCATSGLRLIGTEAFFGQGTRLTVV.

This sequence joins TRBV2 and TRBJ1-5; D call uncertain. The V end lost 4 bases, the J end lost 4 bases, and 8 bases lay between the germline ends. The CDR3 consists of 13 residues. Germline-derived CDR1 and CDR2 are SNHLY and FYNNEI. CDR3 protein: CASSVRENQPQHF. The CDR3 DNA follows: TGTGCCAGCAGTGTTAGGGAAAATCAGCCCCAGCATTTT. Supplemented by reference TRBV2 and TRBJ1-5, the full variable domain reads EPEVTQTPSHQVTQMGQEVILRCVPISNHLYFYWYRQILGQKVEFLVSFYNNEISEKSEIFDDQFSVERPDGSNFTLKIRSTKLEDSAMYFCASSVRENQPQHFGDGTRLSIL.

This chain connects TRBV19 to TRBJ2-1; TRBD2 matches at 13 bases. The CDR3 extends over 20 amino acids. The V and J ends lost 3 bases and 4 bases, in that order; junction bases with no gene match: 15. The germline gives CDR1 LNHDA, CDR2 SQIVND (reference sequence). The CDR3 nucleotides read TGTGCCAGTAGTATGGTTTCTACTAGCGGGAGGGCCAACCTTTACAATGAGCAGTTCTTC. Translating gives CASSMVSTSGRANLYNEQFF.

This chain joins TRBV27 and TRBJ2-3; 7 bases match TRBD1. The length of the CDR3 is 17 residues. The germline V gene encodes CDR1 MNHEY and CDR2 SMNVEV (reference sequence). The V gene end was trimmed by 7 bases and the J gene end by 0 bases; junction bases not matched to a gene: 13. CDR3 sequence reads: CASTAPPGGSSTDTQYF. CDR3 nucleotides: TGTGCCAGCACCGCCCCCCCAGGGGGATCTAGCACAGATACGCAGTATTTT.

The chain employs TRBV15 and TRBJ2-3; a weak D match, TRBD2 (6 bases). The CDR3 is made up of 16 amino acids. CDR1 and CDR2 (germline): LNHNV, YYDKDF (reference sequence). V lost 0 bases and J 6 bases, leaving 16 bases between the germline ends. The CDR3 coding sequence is TGTGCCACCAGCAGAGATCGAGTGGTAGGAGGGGATACGCAGTATTTT. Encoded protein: CATSRDRVVGGDTQYF. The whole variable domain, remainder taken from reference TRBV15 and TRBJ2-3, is DAMVIQNPRYQVTQFGKPVTLSCSQTLNHNVMYWYQQKSSQAPKLLFHYYDKDFNNEADTPDNFQSRRPNTSFCFLDIRSPGLGDTAMYLCATSRDRVVGGDTQYFGPGTRLTVL.

DNA for the CDR3: TGTGCCAGCAGTGAAGGATCCGGTGGAAACACCATATATTTT. Amino acids: CASSEGSGGNTIYF. The chain has TRBV6-1 and TRBJ1-3; no definite D call. CDR1 is MNHNS, CDR2 SASEGT, per germline. V lost 1 base, J lost 3 bases, and 7 bases lay in between. CDR3 size: 14 residues.

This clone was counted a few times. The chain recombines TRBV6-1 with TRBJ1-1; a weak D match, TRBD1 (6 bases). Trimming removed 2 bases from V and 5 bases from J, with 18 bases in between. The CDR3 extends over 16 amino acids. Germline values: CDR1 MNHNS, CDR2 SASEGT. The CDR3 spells CASSESDRTLGTEAFF. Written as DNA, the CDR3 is TGTGCCAGCAGTGAATCAGACAGGACGTTGGGGACTGAAGCTTTCTTT.

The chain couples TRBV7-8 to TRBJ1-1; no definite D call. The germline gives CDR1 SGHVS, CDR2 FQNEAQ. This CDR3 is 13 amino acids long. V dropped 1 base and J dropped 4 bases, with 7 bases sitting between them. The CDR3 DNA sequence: TGTGCCAGCAGCTTAGGGCTAGGCACTGAAGCTTTCTTT. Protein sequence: CASSLGLGTEAFF.

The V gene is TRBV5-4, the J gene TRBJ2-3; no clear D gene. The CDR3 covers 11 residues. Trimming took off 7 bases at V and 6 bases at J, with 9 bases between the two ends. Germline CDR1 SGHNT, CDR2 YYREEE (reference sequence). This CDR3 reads CASGRIDTQYF. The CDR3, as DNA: TGTGCCAGCGGTAGGATCGATACGCAGTATTTT.

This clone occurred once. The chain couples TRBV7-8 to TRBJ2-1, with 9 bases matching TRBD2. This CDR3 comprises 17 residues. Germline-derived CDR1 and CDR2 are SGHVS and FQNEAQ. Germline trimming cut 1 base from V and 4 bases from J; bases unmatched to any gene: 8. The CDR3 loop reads CASSLVLAGYGYNEQFF. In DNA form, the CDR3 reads TGTGCCAGCAGCTTAGTCCTAGCGGGATATGGTTACAATGAGCAGTTCTTC.

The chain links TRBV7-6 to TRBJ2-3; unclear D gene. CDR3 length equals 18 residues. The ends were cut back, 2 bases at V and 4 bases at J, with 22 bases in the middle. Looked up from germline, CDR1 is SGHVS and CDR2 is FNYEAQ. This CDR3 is CASSLTSSWTRAADTQYF. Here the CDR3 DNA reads TGTGCCAGCAGCTTAACTTCCAGCTGGACCCGGGCCGCAGATACGCAGTATTTT.

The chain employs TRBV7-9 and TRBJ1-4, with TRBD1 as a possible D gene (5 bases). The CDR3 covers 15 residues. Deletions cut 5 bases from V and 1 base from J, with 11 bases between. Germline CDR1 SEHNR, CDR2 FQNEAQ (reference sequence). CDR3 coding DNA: TGTGCCAGCAGCCTAGGGGCAGGAACTAATGAAAAACTGTTTTTT. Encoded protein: CASSLGAGTNEKLFF.

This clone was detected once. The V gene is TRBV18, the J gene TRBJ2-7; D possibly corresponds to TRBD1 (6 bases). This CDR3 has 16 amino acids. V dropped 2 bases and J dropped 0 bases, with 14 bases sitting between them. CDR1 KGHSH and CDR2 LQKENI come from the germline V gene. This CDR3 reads CASSPEAVGGSYEQYF. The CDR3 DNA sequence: TGTGCCAGCTCACCAGAAGCGGTAGGGGGCTCCTACGAGCAGTACTTC. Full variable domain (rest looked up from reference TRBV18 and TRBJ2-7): NAGVMQNPRHLVRRRGQEARLRCSPMKGHSHVYWYRQLPEEGLKFMVYLQKENIIDESGMPKERFSAEFPKEGPSILRIQQVVRGDSAAYFCASSPEAVGGSYEQYFGPGTRLTVT.

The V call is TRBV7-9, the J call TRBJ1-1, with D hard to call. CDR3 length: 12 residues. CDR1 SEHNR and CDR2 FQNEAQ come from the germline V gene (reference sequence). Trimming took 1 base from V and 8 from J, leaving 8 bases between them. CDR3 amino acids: CASSLVAFEAFF. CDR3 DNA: TGTGCCAGCAGCTTAGTTGCATTCGAAGCTTTCTTT.

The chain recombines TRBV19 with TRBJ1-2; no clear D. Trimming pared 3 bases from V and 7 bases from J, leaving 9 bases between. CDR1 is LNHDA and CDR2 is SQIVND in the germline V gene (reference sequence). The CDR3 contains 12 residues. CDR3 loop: CASSIRRGGYTF. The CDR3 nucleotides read TGTGCCAGTAGTATTAGAAGAGGTGGCTACACCTTC.

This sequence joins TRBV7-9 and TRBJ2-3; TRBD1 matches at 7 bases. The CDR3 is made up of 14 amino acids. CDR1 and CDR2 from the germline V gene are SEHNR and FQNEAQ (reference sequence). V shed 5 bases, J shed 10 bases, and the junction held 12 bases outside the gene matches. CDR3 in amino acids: CASSLTGTGEAQYF. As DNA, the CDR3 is TGTGCCAGCAGCCTGACAGGGACGGGCGAGGCGCAGTATTTT. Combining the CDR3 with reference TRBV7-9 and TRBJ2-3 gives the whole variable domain DTGVSQNPRHKITKRGQNVTFRCDPISEHNRLYWYRQTLGQGPEFLTYFQNEAQLEKSRLLSDRFSAERPKGSFSTLEIQRTEQGDSAMYLCASSLTGTGEAQYFGPGTRLTVL.

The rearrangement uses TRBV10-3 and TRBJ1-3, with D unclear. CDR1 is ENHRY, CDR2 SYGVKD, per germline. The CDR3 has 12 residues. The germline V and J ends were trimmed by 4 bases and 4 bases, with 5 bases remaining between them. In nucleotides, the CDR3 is TGTGCCATCAGTGCCCTGGGAAACACCATATATTTT. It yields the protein CAISALGNTIYF.

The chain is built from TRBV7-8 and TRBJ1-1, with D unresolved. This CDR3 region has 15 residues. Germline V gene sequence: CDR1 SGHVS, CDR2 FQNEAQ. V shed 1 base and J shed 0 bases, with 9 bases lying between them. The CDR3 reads CASSLGLLMNTEAFF. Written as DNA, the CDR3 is TGTGCCAGCAGCTTAGGTTTGTTGATGAACACTGAAGCTTTCTTT.

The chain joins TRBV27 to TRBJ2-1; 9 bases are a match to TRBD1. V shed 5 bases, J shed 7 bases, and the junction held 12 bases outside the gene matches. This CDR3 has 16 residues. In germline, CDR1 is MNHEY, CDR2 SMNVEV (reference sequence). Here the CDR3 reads CASSLSTGTGLNEQFF. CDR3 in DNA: TGTGCCAGCAGTCTCTCCACCGGGACAGGGTTAAATGAGCAGTTCTTC.